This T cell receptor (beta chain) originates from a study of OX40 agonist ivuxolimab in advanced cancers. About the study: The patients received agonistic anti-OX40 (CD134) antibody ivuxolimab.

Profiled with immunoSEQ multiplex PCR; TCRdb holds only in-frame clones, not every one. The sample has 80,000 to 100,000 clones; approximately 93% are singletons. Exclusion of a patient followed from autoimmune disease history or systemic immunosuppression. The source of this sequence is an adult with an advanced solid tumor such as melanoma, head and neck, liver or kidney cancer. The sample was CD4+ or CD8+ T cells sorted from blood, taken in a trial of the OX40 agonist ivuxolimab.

CDR3: CASSLEGTQETQYF. For the CDR3, the DNA is TGCGCCAGCAGCCTAGAAGGGACCCAAGAGACCCAGTACTTC. The gene calls are TRBV5-1 and TRBJ2-5; either TRBD1 or TRBD2 may fit D (5 bases each). V lost 4 bases and J 1 base, leaving 11 bases between the germline ends. CDR3 length: 14 amino acids. Per the germline V gene, CDR1 is SGHRS and CDR2 is YFSETQ.